The T cell receptor beta chain described here comes from a study of blood T cell repertoires in COVID-19. Study in general: The United States, Italy and Spain provided the acute and convalescent COVID-19 samples.

Per the original methods: Using reference gene primer amplification, nucleated cell counts were estimated. Profiling relied on immunoSEQ multiplex PCR, and the TCRdb table lists in-frame clones only, not all of them. V and J calls and clone size come straight from that table; D and trimming were deduced from the DNA. The data show 150,000 or so clones, roughly 82% seen once. There are 12 residues in the CDR3. Germline assignment: CDR1 SNHLY and CDR2 FYNNEI. Losses at the gene ends were 8 bases for V and 4 bases for J; bases not matched to a gene: 2. The chain links TRBV2 to TRBJ2-1, with 7 positions matching TRBD2. The receptor was isolated from a woman aged 65 to 85 with acute or convalescent COVID-19. Sequencing was performed on peripheral blood. The CDR3 sequence: CASGRDYNEQFF. Written as DNA, the CDR3 is TGTGCCAGCGGGAGGGATTACAATGAGCAGTTCTTC.